Each of the 26 T cell receptor beta chains below was sequenced from the same sample in a study of T cell repertoires in cytomegalovirus infection. MiXCR was run by TCRdb on the reads, yielding one entry per CDR3 protein. This sample has a few hundred thousand distinct CDR3 sequences; around a third occur once, and the top ten carry about 13%. Which antigens these TCRs recognize remains unknown. Sample: cultured PBMCs, taken from culture after CMV antigen stimulation. The source of these receptors is a human donor in good health (CMV status not recorded). Some clones in this sample may be carry-over from other donors' samples.

The gene calls are TRBV18 and TRBJ2-5, with D unresolved. Between the trimmed V and J ends, which lost 3 bases and 4 bases, there was a span of 9 bases. The CDR3 sequence is 13 residues long. Germline CDR1 and CDR2: KGHSH and LQKENI. CDR3 in amino acids: CASSPPAGETQYF. The CDR3 bases are TGTGCCAGCTCACCTCCAGCAGGAGAGACCCAGTACTTC.

The V gene is TRBV28, the J gene TRBJ1-4, with 8 bases that match TRBD1. Germline V gene data show CDR1 as MDHEN and CDR2 as SYDVKM. CDR3 length equals 12 residues. Unmatched junction bases numbered 3, after V lost 4 bases and J lost 11 bases. In DNA form, the CDR3 reads TGTGCCAGCAGTTCCGGGACAGGCAAACTGTTTTTT. This gives the protein CASSSGTGKLFF.

V gene TRBV6-6 combines with J gene TRBJ2-1; D may be TRBD2 (5 bases). Between the trimmed V and J ends, which lost 7 bases and 6 bases, there was a span of 19 bases. The CDR3 spans 15 residues. CDR1 and CDR2 from the germline V gene are MNHNY and SVGAGI (reference sequence). In DNA form, the CDR3 reads TGTGCCAGCATTTCCGGGCCCCGGAGGATCAATGAGCAGTTCTTC. The encoded protein is CASISGPRRINEQFF.

This clonotype was found a few times. This sequence joins TRBV12-3 or TRBV12-4 and TRBJ2-1, with no clear D. The V and J ends lost 3 bases and 8 bases respectively, with 20 bases between them. This CDR3 comprises 16 residues. DNA for the CDR3: TGTGCCAGCAGTTTCTCCCCCGCCTCTGTAATGGATGAGCAGTTCTTC. Its translation is CASSFSPASVMDEQFF.

CDR3 loop: CASSLPGLVGYEQYF. CDR3 nucleotides: TGTGCCAGCAGTTTACCTGGACTAGTTGGCTACGAGCAGTACTTC. The chain couples TRBV28 to TRBJ2-7; the match to TRBD2 covers 7 bases. The germline CDR1 and CDR2 sequences are MDHEN and SYDVKM. J gave up 3 bases and V 2 bases, and 7 bases lay outside the gene matches. CDR3 length: 15 residues.

The chain has TRBV20-1 and TRBJ1-5; D might be TRBD1 (6 bases). Germline CDR1 is DFQATT and CDR2 is SNEGSKA (reference sequence). The CDR3 is 15 residues long. V was cut by 3 bases and J by 6 bases, with 18 bases left in between. CDR3 protein: CSASPTLVGAQPQHF. CDR3 in DNA: TGCAGTGCTAGCCCCACGTTGGTGGGGGCTCAGCCCCAGCATTTT.

The chain couples TRBV25-1 to TRBJ1-2; possible D gene TRBD1, 5 bases. Germline CDR1 reads MGHDK; CDR2 reads SYGVNS. Trimming cost V 2 bases and J 5 bases, with 9 bases left between them. The CDR3 is 13 residues long. The DNA for the CDR3 is TGTGCCAGCAGTGAAGTGGGACGTTATGGCTACACCTTC. It yields the protein CASSEVGRYGYTF.

This clonotype was seen at least ten times. The J gene is TRBJ2-7, the V gene TRBV28, with TRBD2 identical over 13 bases. Germline assignment: CDR1 MDHEN and CDR2 SYDVKM. The V gene end was trimmed by 6 bases and the J gene end by 3 bases; junction bases not matched to a gene: 5. This CDR3 is built from 15 residues. The CDR3 nucleotides are TGTGCCAGCAGCAGGACTAGCGGGAGACTCTACGAGCAGTACTTC. This sequence encodes CASSRTSGRLYEQYF.

The gene calls are TRBV19 and TRBJ1-2; D unresolved. The CDR3 is made up of 13 amino acids. The V end lost 9 bases, the J end lost 2 bases, and 13 bases lay between the germline ends. Germline CDR1 and CDR2: LNHDA and SQIVND (reference sequence). In nucleotides, the CDR3 is TGTGCCAGCGCATCGGCTTTAAACTATGGCTACACCTTC. Translated: CASASALNYGYTF. The full variable domain, in which reference TRBV19 and TRBJ1-2 provide the parts outside the CDR3, is DGGITQSPKYLFRKEGQNVTLSCEQNLNHDAMYWYRQDPGQGLRLIYYSQIVNDFQKGDIAEGYSVSREKKESFPLTVTSAQKNPTAFYLCASASALNYGYTFGSGTRLTVV.

This clonotype was counted only a few times. The J gene is TRBJ2-5, the V gene TRBV28; the D gene is possibly TRBD2 (6 bases). The CDR3 consists of 17 residues. Trimming shortened V by 9 bases and J by 4 bases, and 27 bases separated the two germline ends. Germline CDR1 and CDR2: MDHEN and SYDVKM. The chain's CDR3 is CASAPPYQRRGVETQYF. DNA of the CDR3: TGTGCCAGTGCACCCCCCTACCAGCGGAGGGGTGTAGAGACCCAGTACTTC.

The V call is TRBV15, the J call TRBJ2-3; TRBD2 agrees at 12 bases. The CDR3 consists of 14 residues. The V gene's germline CDR1 is LNHNV and CDR2 YYDKDF (reference sequence). With V trimmed by 9 bases and J by 3 bases, 4 bases remained unmatched. The DNA for the CDR3 is TGTGCCACTACTGGGACTAGCGGGACAGATACGCAGTATTTT. Protein product: CATTGTSGTDTQYF.

The chain recombines TRBV7-2 with TRBJ2-3, with D unclear. CDR1 is SGHTA, CDR2 FQGNSA, per germline. The CDR3 runs to 15 residues. V was cut by 5 bases and J by 8 bases, with 20 bases left in between. CDR3 bases: TGTGCCAGCAGCCCTACCTCAGTAGGCGCTTCTACGCAGTATTTT. This translates into CASSPTSVGASTQYF.

This chain uses TRBV6-2 or TRBV6-3 with TRBJ2-5, with 7 bases lining up with TRBD2. CDR3 length equals 16 residues. The junction had 23 bases not matched to a gene; V was cut back by 6 bases and J by 13 bases. Germline CDR1 is MNHEY and CDR2 is SVGEGT. The DNA for the CDR3 is TGTGCCAGCAGCCAAACCCTTTCTAGCGGCGGGCAGTCCCGGTACTTC. It encodes CASSQTLSSGGQSRYF.

V and J are TRBV12-3 or TRBV12-4 and TRBJ2-7; 11 nucleotides align to TRBD2. With 7 bases clipped from V and 3 bases from J, the junction kept 5 bases outside the gene matches. The CDR3 has 14 amino acids. The CDR3 bases are TGTGCCAGCAAAACTAGCGGGGGCCTCTACGAGCAGTACTTC. Amino acid sequence: CASKTSGGLYEQYF.

The chain uses TRBV7-3 and TRBJ1-5, with D possibly being TRBD1 (6 bases). The CDR3 is 14 residues long. Trimming removed 3 bases from V and 5 bases from J, with 11 bases in between. Germline loops: CDR1 SGHTA, CDR2 FQGTGA. CDR3 in DNA: TGTGCCAGCAGCTTTAGACAGGAATATCAGCCCCAGCATTTT. Its protein is CASSFRQEYQPQHF. The full variable domain, rest sourced from reference TRBV7-3 and TRBJ1-5, is GAGVSQTPSNKVTEKGKYVELRCDPISGHTALYWYRQSLGQGPEFLIYFQGTGAADDSGLPNDRFFAVRPEGSVSTLKIQRTERGDSAVYLCASSFRQEYQPQHFGDGTRLSIL.

This clonotype was recorded a few times. The chain has TRBV6-5 and TRBJ2-5; 13 bases match TRBD2. The CDR3 runs 18 residues. V trimming: 4 bases; J trimming: 4 bases; junction bases outside the gene matches: 12. From germline, CDR1 is MNHEY and CDR2 SVGAGI. In nucleotides, the CDR3 is TGTGCCAGCAGTTCAAGATCGTGGACTAGCGGGAGAAGAGAGACCCAGTACTTC. Translation: CASSSRSWTSGRRETQYF.

The V gene is TRBV19, the J gene TRBJ2-1; D gene uncertain. Between the trimmed V and J ends, which lost 1 base and 0 bases, there was a span of 7 bases. The CDR3 covers 15 residues. Germline CDR1 LNHDA, CDR2 SQIVND (reference sequence). The CDR3 DNA sequence: TGTGCCAGTAGTATAGGGCTTGACTCCTACAATGAGCAGTTCTTC. Translating gives CASSIGLDSYNEQFF.

The chain is built from TRBV28 and TRBJ1-4; D not certain. This CDR3 contains 17 residues. Germline CDR1 reads MDHEN; CDR2 reads SYDVKM. V was cut by 1 base and J by 4 bases, with 16 bases left in between. Here the CDR3 DNA reads TGTGCCAGCAGTTTATACGCCCAGGCTGCGTTTAATGAAAAACTGTTTTTT. It specifies CASSLYAQAAFNEKLFF.

This clonotype was observed many times. The chain recombines TRBV12-3 or TRBV12-4 with TRBJ1-3; D is undetermined. There are 14 residues in the CDR3. The V gene lost 5 bases and the J gene lost 0 bases, with 8 bases spanning the gap. For the CDR3, the DNA is TGTGCCAGCAGTAGGGTCAACTCTGGAAACACCATATATTTT. Its protein is CASSRVNSGNTIYF.

The V call is TRBV10-3, the J call TRBJ1-4, with 9 bases aligning to TRBD1. V shed 4 bases, J shed 7 bases, and the junction held 4 bases outside the gene matches. Germline assignment: CDR1 ENHRY and CDR2 SYGVKD. The CDR3 is made up of 14 amino acids. DNA of the CDR3: TGTGCCATCAGTGTAGGGACAGGGTTTGAAAAACTGTTTTTT. Translated: CAISVGTGFEKLFF.

The genes are TRBV11-2 and TRBJ2-1; 11 bases agree with TRBD2. The germline CDR1 and CDR2 sequences are SGHAT and FQNNGV. The CDR3 runs 17 residues. V was clipped by 3 bases and J by 6 bases; unmatched bases: 10. CDR3 nucleotides: TGTGCCAGCAGCTTGAGATTAGCGGGAGGGCCTTTCAATGAGCAGTTCTTC. It translates to CASSLRLAGGPFNEQFF. Supplemented by reference TRBV11-2 and TRBJ2-1, the full variable domain reads EAGVAQSPRYKIIEKRQSVAFWCNPISGHATLYWYQQILGQGPKLLIQFQNNGVVDDSQLPKDRFSAERLKGVDSTLKIQPAKLEDSAVYLCASSLRLAGGPFNEQFFGPGTRLTVL.

This clonotype has just one count. The chain links TRBV27 to TRBJ1-1, with D tentatively TRBD1 (6 bases). Germline loops: CDR1 MNHEY, CDR2 SMNVEV (reference sequence). The ends were cut back, 0 bases at V and 0 bases at J, with 8 bases in the middle. CDR3 size: 15 residues. CDR3 DNA sequence: TGTGCCAGCAGTTTATCGAGGACAGTGAACACTGAAGCTTTCTTT. Translated: CASSLSRTVNTEAFF.

V gene TRBV6-2 or TRBV6-3 combines with J gene TRBJ1-1, with no clear D. V shed 4 bases and J shed 3 bases, with 15 bases lying between them. The CDR3 spans 15 residues. CDR1 and CDR2 from the germline V gene are MNHEY and SVGEGT. The CDR3 DNA reads as TGTGCCAGCAGTTCGTATAGGCTATCGGACACTGAAGCTTTCTTT. Its protein product is CASSSYRLSDTEAFF.

This clonotype was observed many times. The chain has TRBV7-6 and TRBJ2-7; 11 nucleotides agree with TRBD1. The CDR3 totals 16 residues. V was pared by 5 bases and J by 3 bases, with 9 bases of the junction left unmatched. The germline gives CDR1 SGHVS, CDR2 FNYEAQ. The CDR3 sequence: CASSPAPGQGDYEQYF. Written as DNA, the CDR3 is TGTGCCAGCAGCCCGGCCCCGGGACAGGGGGACTACGAGCAGTACTTC.

The chain uses TRBV28 and TRBJ2-1; 9 positions agree with TRBD1. This CDR3 comprises 16 residues. V was clipped by 2 bases and J by 6 bases; unmatched bases: 8. Germline V gives CDR1 MDHEN, CDR2 SYDVKM. The CDR3 region is CASSLVPGQGSNEQFF. DNA for the CDR3: TGTGCCAGCAGTTTAGTACCGGGACAGGGCTCCAATGAGCAGTTCTTC.

A word on this clonotype: This clone may be a read error of a much larger clone one base away. J is TRBJ2-2 and V is TRBV4-1; 11 bases align to TRBD2. Trimming took 4 bases from V and 3 from J; bases not matched to a gene: 1. From germline, CDR1 is MGHRA and CDR2 YSYEKL. The length of the CDR3 is 15 residues. The CDR3 DNA reads as TGCGCCAGCAGCCGGGGACTAGCGGACACCGGGGAGCTGTTTTTT. Encoded protein: CASSRGLADTGELFF.